Below, 21 T cell receptor beta chains from the same sample are listed, as sequenced in a study of identical twins' blood T cells. TCRdb analysed the 5' RACE reads with MiXCR anew, one entry per CDR3 protein. Of around 380,000 distinct CDR3 sequences in the sample, roughly 28% are singletons; the top ten hold roughly 6.1%. Specimen: PBMCs. The receptor set was obtained from a woman aged 18-55 years in good health.

The rearrangement joins TRBV5-1 to TRBJ1-1, with D possibly being TRBD1 (5 bases). The V and J ends lost 0 bases and 2 bases respectively, with 11 bases between them. In germline, CDR1 is SGHRS, CDR2 YFSETQ. The CDR3 runs to 15 residues. Here the CDR3 DNA reads TGCGCCAGCAGCTTGGCAGGGCTGGGTAACACTGAAGCTTTCTTT. Residues: CASSLAGLGNTEAFF.

The genes are TRBV11-2 and TRBJ1-4, with no clear D. The germline V gene encodes CDR1 SGHAT and CDR2 FQNNGV. CDR3 size: 15 residues. With 1 base removed from V and 8 bases from J, the gap between germline ends came to 14 bases. The CDR3, as DNA: TGTGCCAGCAGCTTAGGGGATCGGGTCCCGGAAAAACTGTTTTTT. Protein sequence: CASSLGDRVPEKLFF.

The V and J genes are TRBV9 and TRBJ2-4; 8 nucleotides agree with TRBD2. This CDR3 has 16 residues. CDR1 SGDLS and CDR2 YYNGEE come from the germline V gene. The ends lost 4 bases at V and 0 bases at J; junction bases unmatched: 6. The CDR3 nucleotides read TGTGCCAGCAGCCCTCGACTAGCGAGAGCCAAAAACATTCAGTACTTC. It specifies CASSPRLARAKNIQYF.

This clonotype was observed a handful of times. This rearrangement joins TRBV5-4 to TRBJ1-2; 12 nucleotides line up with TRBD1. Unmatched junction bases numbered 9, after V lost 1 base and J lost 5 bases. Germline loops: CDR1 SGHNT, CDR2 YYREEE (reference sequence). The length of the CDR3 is 17 residues. The CDR3 sequence: CASSLPLGDRGLYGYTF. The CDR3 nucleotides are TGTGCCAGCAGCTTGCCCCTGGGGGACAGGGGGCTTTATGGCTACACCTTC. Drawing the rest from reference TRBV5-4 and TRBJ1-2, the complete variable domain is ETGVTQSPTHLIKTRGQQVTLRCSSQSGHNTVSWYQQALGQGPQFIFQYYREEENGRGNFPPRFSGLQFPNYSSELNVNALELDDSALYLCASSLPLGDRGLYGYTFGSGTRLTVV.

The chain links TRBV12-3 or TRBV12-4 to TRBJ1-3, with D hard to call. The CDR3 spans 16 residues. V shed 3 bases and J shed 1 base, with 13 bases lying between them. The CDR3 protein is CASSFARYSSGNTIYF. The CDR3 region has the DNA TGTGCCAGCAGTTTCGCCCGCTATTCATCTGGAAACACCATATATTTT.

The chain uses TRBV11-2 and TRBJ1-1; 10 bases are shared with TRBD1. The trim removed 5 bases at V and 5 bases at J, leaving 5 bases unmatched. The CDR3 consists of 14 residues. Germline lookup yields CDR1 SGHAT and CDR2 FQNNGV. This chain's CDR3 is CASSLTGGRTEAFF. The CDR3 DNA follows: TGTGCCAGCAGCCTGACAGGGGGCCGGACTGAAGCTTTCTTT.

This clonotype was counted only a few times. This rearrangement joins TRBV7-9 to TRBJ1-2, with 7 bases matching TRBD1. Germline V gene lookup returns CDR1 SEHNR and CDR2 FQNEAQ (reference sequence). V gave up 5 bases and J gave up 4 bases; unmatched junction bases: 7. The CDR3 sequence is 14 residues long. CDR3 loop: CASSLDRASYGYTF. CDR3 DNA: TGTGCCAGCAGCCTTGACAGGGCCTCCTATGGCTACACCTTC.

The V gene is TRBV20-1, the J gene TRBJ1-2, with 7 bases aligning to TRBD1. The germline V gene encodes CDR1 DFQATT and CDR2 SNEGSKA (reference sequence). The CDR3 is 14 residues long. The trim removed 0 bases at V and 2 bases at J, leaving 3 bases unmatched. The CDR3 bases are TGCAGTGCTAGAGAACCACAGGGGAACTATGGCTACACCTTC. Translation: CSAREPQGNYGYTF.

The sample holds many counts of this clonotype. The chain employs TRBV20-1 and TRBJ1-5; D gene unclear. CDR3 length: 9 amino acids. Trimming stripped 6 bases from V and 8 bases from J, with 5 bases between. Germline V gene sequence: CDR1 DFQATT, CDR2 SNEGSKA (reference sequence). The CDR3 DNA reads TGCAGTGCACCCGAGCCCCAGCATTTT. It is translated as CSAPEPQHF.

This clonotype came up many times. The genes are TRBV6-6 and TRBJ1-1; tentative D call: TRBD1 (6 bases). CDR1 is MNHNY, CDR2 SVGAGI, per germline (reference sequence). The CDR3 totals 12 residues. Trimming removed 0 bases at V and 13 bases at J, with 12 bases between. CDR3 nucleotide sequence: TGTGCCAGCAGTTACTCGAGAGAGGGGGTTTTCTTT. Amino acids: CASSYSREGVFF.

Only a few counts were recorded for this clonotype. The chain couples TRBV6-6 to TRBJ1-6; D uncertain. This CDR3 spans 14 amino acids. The V gene lost 6 bases and the J gene lost 9 bases, with 15 bases spanning the gap. Per germline, CDR1 MNHNY and CDR2 SVGAGI (reference sequence). The DNA for the CDR3 is TGTGCCAGCAGCCACAGTATCCTAAGTTCACCCCTCCACTTT. It translates to CASSHSILSSPLHF.

A note on this clonotype: The junction and the germline gene differ at one end; a read error may be behind it. V and J are TRBV7-2 and TRBJ1-6; D remains unclear. CDR3 size: 13 residues. CDR1 is SGHTA, CDR2 FQGNSA, per germline. The CDR3 protein is CAGSDVYNSPLHF. In nucleotides, the CDR3 is TGTGCCGGCAGTGATGTCTATAATTCACCCCTCCACTTT.

With respect to this clonotype: A much larger clone is a single base away; this may be a read error. This sequence joins TRBV20-1 and TRBJ1-1; 9 nucleotides agree with TRBD1. Looked up from germline, CDR1 is DFQATT and CDR2 is SNEGSKA (reference sequence). The CDR3 covers 14 residues. Trimming at V came to 5 bases and at J to 6 bases, leaving 10 bases not matched to a gene. The CDR3 loop reads CSAERTGADAEAFF. In DNA form, the CDR3 reads TGCAGTGCTGAACGGACAGGGGCTGACGCTGAAGCTTTCTTT.

V and J are TRBV19 and TRBJ2-7, with TRBD2 as a possible D gene (5 bases). Germline V lookup: CDR1 LNHDA, CDR2 SQIVND (reference sequence). V shed 8 bases and J shed 4 bases, with 15 bases lying between them. This CDR3 is built from 13 residues. As DNA, the CDR3 is TGTGCCAGTTTGGACTCGACGAGGTACGAGCAGTACTTC. It specifies CASLDSTRYEQYF. The whole variable domain, remainder taken from reference TRBV19 and TRBJ2-7, is DGGITQSPKYLFRKEGQNVTLSCEQNLNHDAMYWYRQDPGQGLRLIYYSQIVNDFQKGDIAEGYSVSREKKESFPLTVTSAQKNPTAFYLCASLDSTRYEQYFGPGTRLTVT.

This rearrangement joins TRBV5-1 to TRBJ1-5; D uncertain. The germline V gene has CDR1 SGHRS and CDR2 YFSETQ. The CDR3 loop spans 13 amino acids. V lost 0 bases to trimming and J lost 7 bases, with 8 bases between them. CDR3 DNA: TGCGCCAGCAGCTTGGGGGCTGAGCAGCCCCAGCATTTT. Amino acid sequence: CASSLGAEQPQHF.

In DNA, the CDR3 is TGCAGCTCTTACGGGACCGGGGAGCTGTTTTTT. Translation: CSSYGTGELFF. V gene TRBV29-1 combines with J gene TRBJ2-2; D not resolved. The CDR3 is made up of 11 amino acids. V was pared by 8 bases and J by 5 bases, with 9 bases between. Germline values: CDR1 SQVTM, CDR2 ANQGSEA.

This clonotype appeared a few times. The CDR3 is CASSLFVGGSSPLHF. CDR3 DNA sequence: TGTGCCAGCAGTTTGTTCGTTGGGGGGAGTTCACCCCTCCACTTT. V usage is TRBV28 and J usage is TRBJ1-6, with D perhaps TRBD1 (5 bases). The V end lost 3 bases, the J end lost 9 bases, and 15 bases lay between the germline ends. Germline-derived CDR1 and CDR2 are MDHEN and SYDVKM. The CDR3 totals 15 residues.

In its sample, this clonotype was seen a few times. The chain recombines TRBV20-1 with TRBJ2-5; D is perhaps TRBD2 (6 bases). V was pared by 1 base and J by 5 bases, with 17 bases between. Germline lookup yields CDR1 DFQATT and CDR2 SNEGSKA (reference sequence). This CDR3 spans 15 amino acids. Here the CDR3 DNA reads TGCAGTGCTAGAGGGTTGACTAGTTCGAGGGAGACCCAGTACTTC. This gives the protein CSARGLTSSRETQYF.

As to this clonotype: With a much larger clone just one base away, this may be a read error. This chain uses TRBV5-1 with TRBJ1-5, with D possibly matching TRBD1 (6 bases). This CDR3 has 14 residues. The V gene lost 1 base and the J gene lost 6 bases, with 11 bases spanning the gap. The germline CDR1 and CDR2 sequences are SGHRS and YFSETQ. In nucleotides, the CDR3 is TGCGCCAGCAGCTTGCTTGGGGGCCCTCAGCCCCAGCATTTT. Translating gives CASSLLGGPQPQHF.

CDR3 residues: CSAGYVVNTEAFF. CDR3 nucleotides: TGCAGTGCTGGATACGTGGTGAACACTGAAGCTTTCTTT. This chain connects TRBV20-1 to TRBJ1-1; no clear D. V shed 5 bases and J shed 0 bases, with 10 bases lying between them. The CDR3 sequence is 13 residues long. Germline V gene lookup returns CDR1 DFQATT and CDR2 SNEGSKA (reference sequence).

This clonotype was detected only a few times. This chain connects TRBV28 to TRBJ2-2; D might be TRBD1 (5 bases). The CDR3 runs to 15 residues. V was pared by 5 bases and J by 1 base, with 11 bases between. CDR1 MDHEN and CDR2 SYDVKM come from the germline V gene. The CDR3 bases are TGTGCCAGCAGTACCCAGGGAATGAACACCGGGGAGCTGTTTTTT. This codes for CASSTQGMNTGELFF.